The clone carrying this T cell receptor beta chain was detected only a few times. Antigen specificity is unknown. This specimen comes from a study of blood T cells in healthy people across ages. Whole-study findings and limits: Estimated diversity that came from one million T cells was considered an underestimate. Unsorted PBMC material precluded a definitive naive versus antigen-experienced comparison.

Primed by a sample-barcoded 5' primer and a J-beta primer mix, a second PCR proceeded for 7 to 11 cycles. TCRdb redid the calling of the 5' RACE reads with MiXCR, one entry per CDR3 protein. The table includes hundreds of thousands of distinct CDR3 sequences, about 55% detected once. The CDR3 has 12 residues. Trimming cost V 8 bases and J 7 bases, with 14 bases left between them. From germline, CDR1 is MNHEY and CDR2 SVGAGI. The chain joins TRBV6-5 to TRBJ2-5; D unresolved. Input material: blood. The clonotype originates from a man at least 80 years old in good health. CDR3 amino acids: CASSVTGATQYF. CDR3 nucleotides: TGTGCCAGCTCAGTTACGGGCGCGACCCAGTACTTC.